This T cell receptor (beta chain) derives from a study of T cell responses to AZD1222 COVID-19 vaccine. The overall study: Pooled in the analysis were second doses at about 4 or about 12 weeks.

This CDR3 comprises 13 residues. Germline CDR1 KGHDR, CDR2 SFDVKD. Trimming shortened V by 3 bases and J by 2 bases, and 6 bases separated the two germline ends. Study-wide points: Nearly half of spike-specific TCRs reportedly target variant regions that are unmutated in the B.1.351 and B.1.1.7 variants. Possibly, clonal diversity was underestimated; donors were largely white British and included more females.

A remark on this clone: The target antigen is unknown.

The protocol was immunoSEQ multiplex PCR, while the TCRdb copy is restricted to in-frame clones and leaves out a portion. Among around 140,000 clones listed, around nine tenths were seen once. The sample consisted of peripheral blood, taken on day 0 of AZD1222 vaccination. The chain joins TRBV24-1 to TRBJ1-2, with D hard to call. The clonotype comes from an adult in good health. CDR3 sequence: CATSDGPNYGYTF. The CDR3 region has the DNA TGTGCCACCAGTGATGGCCCCAACTATGGCTACACCTTC.